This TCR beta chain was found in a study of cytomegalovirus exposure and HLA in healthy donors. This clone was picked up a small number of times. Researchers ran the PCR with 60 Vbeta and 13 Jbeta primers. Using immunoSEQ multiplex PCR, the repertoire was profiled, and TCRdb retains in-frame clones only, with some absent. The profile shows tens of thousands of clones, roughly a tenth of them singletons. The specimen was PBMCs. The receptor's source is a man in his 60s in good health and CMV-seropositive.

In DNA, the CDR3 is TGTGCCAGCAGAACGGACTCCCGGAACACTGAAGCTTTCTTT. Translated: CASRTDSRNTEAFF. This chain joins TRBV6-6 and TRBJ1-1, with no clear D. CDR1 MNHNY and CDR2 SVGAGI come from the germline V gene (reference sequence). The CDR3 has 14 amino acids. V was pared by 6 bases and J by 1 base, with 12 bases between.